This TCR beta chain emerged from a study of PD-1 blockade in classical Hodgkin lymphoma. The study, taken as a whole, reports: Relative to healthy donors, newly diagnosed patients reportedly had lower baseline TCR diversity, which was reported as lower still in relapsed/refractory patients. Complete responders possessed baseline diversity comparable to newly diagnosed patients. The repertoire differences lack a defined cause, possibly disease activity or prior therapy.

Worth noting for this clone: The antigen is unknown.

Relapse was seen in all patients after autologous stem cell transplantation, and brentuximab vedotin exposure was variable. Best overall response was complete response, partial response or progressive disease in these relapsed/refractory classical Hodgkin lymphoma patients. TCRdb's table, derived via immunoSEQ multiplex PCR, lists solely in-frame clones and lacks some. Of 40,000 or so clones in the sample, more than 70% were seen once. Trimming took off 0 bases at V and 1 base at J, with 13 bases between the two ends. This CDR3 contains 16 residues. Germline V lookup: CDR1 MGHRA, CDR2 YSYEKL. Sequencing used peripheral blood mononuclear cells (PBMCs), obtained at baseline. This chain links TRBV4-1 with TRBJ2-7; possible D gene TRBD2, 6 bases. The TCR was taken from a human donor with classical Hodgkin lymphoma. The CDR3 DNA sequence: TGCGCCAGCAGCCAAGAGGCGGGGACCCCTTCCTACGAGCAGTACTTC. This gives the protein CASSQEAGTPSYEQYF.